These 32 T cell receptor beta chains were all obtained from the same sample, sequenced in a study of persistence of HIV-infected CD4 T cells. Overlapping HIV-1 Gag 15-mer peptides at approximately 0.96 ug per peptide per mL were used. CD40L/CD69 double-negative CD45RO-high memory CD4+ T cells were collected. Their antigen targets remain unknown. The libraries were made with immunoSEQ version 4 in survey mode. Measured with immunoSEQ multiplex PCR; TCRdb has only the in-frame clones, and not every one. The sample has tens of thousands of clones; approximately 78% are singletons. Sequenced here: CD4+ T cells sorted from PBMCs after roughly 18-hour stimulation, sampled from a patient who received antiretroviral therapy. All receptors come from an adult man with HIV who was CMV-seropositive.

The CDR3 spells CASSRSGVAFEAFF. CDR3 in DNA: TGTGCCAGTAGTAGAAGTGGTGTTGCGTTTGAAGCTTTCTTT. This sequence joins TRBV19 and TRBJ1-1; no definite D call. Germline assignment: CDR1 LNHDA and CDR2 SQIVND (reference sequence). V lost 4 bases and J lost 7, with 16 bases in between. This CDR3 comprises 14 residues. The variable domain in full, completed from reference TRBV19 and TRBJ1-1, reads DGGITQSPKYLFRKEGQNVTLSCEQNLNHDAMYWYRQDPGQGLRLIYYSQIVNDFQKGDIAEGYSVSREKKESFPLTVTSAQKNPTAFYLCASSRSGVAFEAFFGQGTRLTVV.

The rearrangement uses TRBV2 and TRBJ2-2; D call uncertain. Trimming took 4 bases from V and 4 from J, leaving 10 bases between them. Germline V CDR1 and CDR2: SNHLY, FYNNEI. The CDR3 is 14 amino acids. CDR3 coding DNA: TGTGCCAGCAGTGCATACTCTTCCACCGGGGAGCTGTTTTTT. The encoded protein is CASSAYSSTGELFF.

This sequence joins TRBV6-5 and TRBJ1-3, with D possibly matching TRBD1 (5 bases). CDR3 length equals 16 residues. Germline CDR1 is MNHEY and CDR2 is SVGAGI. Between the trimmed V and J ends, which lost 0 bases and 7 bases, there was a span of 16 bases. DNA of the CDR3: TGTGCCAGCAGTTACTCGGGGGGTAATACGAGGAACACCATATATTTT. Amino acid sequence: CASSYSGGNTRNTIYF.

The J gene is TRBJ2-4, the V gene TRBV5-6, with TRBD1 matching 7 bases. The junction had 3 bases not matched to a gene; V was cut back by 0 bases and J by 0 bases. Germline CDR1 and CDR2: SGHDT and YYEEEE. CDR3 length: 16 amino acids. CDR3 sequence reads: CASSLDRGLAKNIQYF. The CDR3 nucleotides read TGTGCCAGCAGCTTGGACAGGGGTTTAGCCAAAAACATTCAGTACTTC.

V is TRBV7-9 and J is TRBJ1-2; 9 positions match TRBD1. CDR3 size: 14 residues. Germline V CDR1 and CDR2: SEHNR, FQNEAQ (reference sequence). Trimming removed 1 base from V and 6 bases from J; junction bases left unmatched: 3. DNA for the CDR3: TGTGCCAGCAGCTTAGGAGGGACAGGGAATGGCTACACCTTC. Translating gives CASSLGGTGNGYTF.

The gene calls are TRBV5-5 and TRBJ2-7, with D perhaps matching TRBD1 (6 bases). V dropped 4 bases and J dropped 6 bases, with 17 bases sitting between them. This CDR3 contains 14 residues. Germline assignment: CDR1 SGHKS and CDR2 YYEKEE (reference sequence). CDR3 loop: CASSPATGLREQYF. DNA of the CDR3: TGTGCCAGCAGCCCGGCGACAGGTCTGCGCGAGCAGTACTTC.

The chain recombines TRBV7-2 with TRBJ2-1; the match to TRBD2 covers 9 bases. Losses at the gene ends were 1 base for V and 4 bases for J; bases not matched to a gene: 2. The germline gives CDR1 SGHTA, CDR2 FQGNSA. The CDR3 has 15 residues. CDR3 loop: CASSLGRGGYNEQFF. The CDR3 nucleotides read TGTGCCAGCAGCTTAGGGCGGGGGGGTTACAATGAGCAGTTCTTC.

The rearrangement uses TRBV7-2 and TRBJ2-1; no reliable D call. The CDR3 consists of 14 residues. The V end lost 0 bases, the J end lost 8 bases, and 11 bases lay between the germline ends. Per the germline V gene, CDR1 is SGHTA and CDR2 is FQGNSA. In DNA form, the CDR3 reads TGTGCCAGCAGCTTAGCTAAATGGACGGATGAGCAGTTCTTC. The encoded protein is CASSLAKWTDEQFF.

The chain has TRBV27 and TRBJ1-4; tentatively, D is TRBD1 (6 bases). Germline CDR1 reads MNHEY; CDR2 reads SMNVEV (reference sequence). V lost 5 bases and J lost 5, with 15 bases in between. The CDR3 has 15 residues. CDR3 residues: CASSKRGQGNEKLFF. CDR3 DNA sequence: TGTGCCAGCAGTAAGAGAGGGCAGGGGAATGAAAAACTGTTTTTT.

The chain carries TRBV11-2 and TRBJ2-5; D uncertain. Trimming stripped 3 bases from V and 5 bases from J, with 10 bases between. Germline CDR1 reads SGHAT; CDR2 reads FQNNGV. The CDR3 consists of 13 residues. CDR3 DNA: TGTGCCAGCAGCTTTGCTTCCGGGGAGACCCAGTACTTC. Its translation is CASSFASGETQYF.

The chain joins TRBV9 to TRBJ2-1, with TRBD2 matching over 8 bases. The CDR3 length is 14 residues. Per germline, CDR1 SGDLS and CDR2 YYNGEE. The trim removed 5 bases at V and 9 bases at J, leaving 10 bases unmatched. The CDR3 nucleotides read TGTGCCAGCAGTGGAGCGGGGGAGGGAGGTGAGCAGTTCTTC. It yields the protein CASSGAGEGGEQFF.

The CDR3 reads CSVETSGSNTQYF. The DNA of the CDR3 is TGCAGCGTTGAAACTAGCGGGAGCAATACGCAGTATTTT. The genes are TRBV29-1 and TRBJ2-3; 11 bases fit TRBD2. The CDR3 is made up of 13 amino acids. V lost 2 bases, J lost 7 bases, and 2 bases stayed unmatched. The germline V gene encodes CDR1 SQVTM and CDR2 ANQGSEA.

The V and J genes are TRBV11-3 and TRBJ2-2; D may be TRBD1 (6 bases). Germline assignment: CDR1 SGHNT and CDR2 YENEEA. CDR3 length: 15 amino acids. Between the trimmed V and J ends, which lost 3 bases and 1 base, there was a span of 9 bases. CDR3 in amino acids: CASSFLQGNTGELFF. The CDR3 nucleotides read TGTGCCAGCAGCTTTCTACAGGGGAACACCGGGGAGCTGTTTTTT.

The rearrangement links TRBV19 to TRBJ1-1; D is uncertain. Germline CDR1 LNHDA, CDR2 SQIVND (reference sequence). The CDR3 contains 15 residues. Trimming cost V 3 bases and J 1 base, with 12 bases left between them. CDR3 in DNA: TGTGCCAGTAGTATCCAAAGGAAAGAGAACACTGAAGCTTTCTTT. The encoded protein is CASSIQRKENTEAFF.

This clone was seen a handful of times. V gene TRBV3-1 (or the pseudogene TRBV3-2) combines with J gene TRBJ1-4; 11 bases fit TRBD1. Germline assignment: CDR1 LGHDT and CDR2 YNNKEL (reference sequence). Germline trimming cut 6 bases from V and 8 bases from J; bases unmatched to any gene: 11. CDR3 length: 16 residues. The CDR3 DNA reads TGTGCCAGCAGGAGAGGACAGGGGGCGGCTGGGGAAAAACTGTTTTTT. This sequence encodes CASRRGQGAAGEKLFF.

This rearrangement joins TRBV10-3 to TRBJ2-1; 7 nucleotides match TRBD2. J was trimmed by 9 bases and V by 3 bases; bases with no gene match: 11. Per germline, CDR1 ENHRY and CDR2 SYGVKD. The CDR3 spans 15 residues. In DNA form, the CDR3 reads TGTGCCATCAGTGAAGCCTTAGGAACTAGCGCTGAGCAGTTCTTC. Translating gives CAISEALGTSAEQFF.

This clone is categorized as medium-sized (0.01 to 0.1%). The chain joins TRBV27 to TRBJ2-7; D uncertain. This CDR3 comprises 15 residues. Germline-derived CDR1 and CDR2 are MNHEY and SMNVEV (reference sequence). V lost 3 bases and J lost 3, with 15 bases in between. CDR3 region: CASSLKAITHYEQYF. The CDR3 DNA sequence: TGTGCCAGCAGTTTGAAAGCGATTACCCACTACGAGCAGTACTTC.

The chain has TRBV15 and TRBJ1-6; D remains ambiguous. The V gene lost 1 base and the J gene lost 1 base, with 5 bases spanning the gap. This CDR3 is built from 15 residues. The germline V gene encodes CDR1 LNHNV and CDR2 YYDKDF (reference sequence). The CDR3 region has the DNA TGTGCCACCAGCAGAGGGGGTTCCTATAATTCACCCCTCCACTTT. Residues: CATSRGGSYNSPLHF. Full variable domain (remainder filled in from reference TRBV15 and TRBJ1-6): DAMVIQNPRYQVTQFGKPVTLSCSQTLNHNVMYWYQQKSSQAPKLLFHYYDKDFNNEADTPDNFQSRRPNTSFCFLDIRSPGLGDTAMYLCATSRGGSYNSPLHFGNGTRLTVT.

The chain recombines TRBV6-5 with TRBJ2-1, with 8 bases matching TRBD1. Unmatched junction bases numbered 2, after V lost 2 bases and J lost 2 bases. Germline lookup yields CDR1 MNHEY and CDR2 SVGAGI. This CDR3 comprises 15 residues. CDR3 amino acids: CASSYQGAPYNEQFF. The CDR3 DNA sequence: TGTGCCAGCAGTTACCAGGGGGCCCCCTACAATGAGCAGTTCTTC.

V gene TRBV27 combines with J gene TRBJ2-7; D is ambiguous. The CDR3 is made up of 11 amino acids. Trimming took 6 bases from V and 3 from J, leaving 6 bases between them. Germline CDR1 is MNHEY and CDR2 is SMNVEV (reference sequence). The CDR3 reads CASRKFYEQYF. The DNA of the CDR3 is TGTGCCAGCAGGAAATTCTACGAGCAGTACTTC.

The chain combines TRBV10-3 with TRBJ2-1, with TRBD1 as a possible D gene (6 bases). V was shortened by 3 bases and J by 0 bases, with 12 bases between the two germline ends. The CDR3 totals 16 residues. Germline-derived CDR1 and CDR2 are ENHRY and SYGVKD. This CDR3 reads CAISDTGTLSYNEQFF. The CDR3 nucleotides read TGTGCCATCAGTGACACAGGGACACTCTCCTACAATGAGCAGTTCTTC.

The chain couples TRBV29-1 to TRBJ1-1; no reliable D call. The CDR3 loop spans 13 amino acids. Trimming left V 2 bases short and J 4 bases short, with 11 bases between. In germline, CDR1 is SQVTM, CDR2 ANQGSEA. The CDR3 DNA reads TGCAGCGTTGAATTAGGGTCTGGCACTGAAGCTTTCTTT. Its translation is CSVELGSGTEAFF.

V usage is TRBV12-3 or TRBV12-4 and J usage is TRBJ1-2, with 8 bases lining up with TRBD1. After removal of 6 bases from V and 5 bases from J, the junction contained 5 bases not matched to a gene. This CDR3 region has 13 residues. The CDR3 is CASSQDRGYGYTF. The CDR3 region has the DNA TGTGCCAGCAGCCAAGACAGGGGTTATGGCTACACCTTC.

The CDR3 sequence: CASSRGQETQYF. CDR3 nucleotide sequence: TGTGCCAGCTCGCGGGGGCAAGAGACCCAGTACTTC. This chain connects TRBV6-6 to TRBJ2-5; 7 bases map to TRBD2. V was clipped by 8 bases and J by 2 bases; unmatched bases: 2. Germline V lookup: CDR1 MNHNY, CDR2 SVGAGI (reference sequence). This CDR3 has 12 residues.

The chain joins TRBV18 to TRBJ1-4, with a possible D match to TRBD1 (5 bases). The CDR3 runs 15 residues. Germline CDR1 is KGHSH and CDR2 is LQKENI. With 0 bases removed from V and 12 bases from J, the gap between germline ends came to 17 bases. The CDR3 bases are TGTGCCAGCTCACCACCGAGGACCAGCGTAGGGGAACTGTTTTTT. Translation gives CASSPPRTSVGELFF.

This chain uses TRBV5-4 with TRBJ2-7; TRBD2 aligns across 10 bases. Looked up from germline, CDR1 is SGHNT and CDR2 is YYREEE (reference sequence). This CDR3 contains 15 residues. Trimming cost V 4 bases and J 2 bases; bases outside gene matches: 6. The CDR3 here is CASSPWTSGPYEQYF. CDR3 DNA: TGTGCCAGCAGCCCTTGGACTAGCGGTCCCTACGAGCAGTACTTC.

V and J are TRBV24-1 and TRBJ2-1; D gene unclear. Germline CDR1 is KGHDR and CDR2 is SFDVKD. The CDR3 is 12 amino acids. The V gene lost 7 bases and the J gene lost 3 bases, with 6 bases spanning the gap. CDR3 amino acids: CATRNSYNEQFF. The CDR3 DNA follows: TGTGCCACCAGAAACAGCTACAATGAGCAGTTCTTC.

The rearrangement joins TRBV5-1 to TRBJ2-5, with TRBD2 as a possible D gene (6 bases). V lost 4 bases and J 5 bases, leaving 15 bases between the germline ends. CDR1 is SGHRS and CDR2 is YFSETQ in the germline V gene. This CDR3 contains 14 residues. In DNA, the CDR3 is TGCGCCAGCAGCCTAAGCGGAGGGCTGGAGACCCAGTACTTC. Translated, it gives CASSLSGGLETQYF.

This clone was found a few times. The rearrangement uses TRBV6-6 and TRBJ1-3, with D unresolved. The CDR3 loop spans 16 amino acids. In germline, CDR1 is MNHNY, CDR2 SVGAGI (reference sequence). The V end was cut by 7 bases, the J end by 8 bases, with 24 bases between. The DNA of the CDR3 is TGTGCCAGCACCACGAGGGAAAAGGTGGCCGGGGACACCATATATTTT. This gives the protein CASTTREKVAGDTIYF.

V and J are TRBV28 and TRBJ2-5; no clear D. This CDR3 region has 15 residues. V lost 6 bases to trimming and J lost 5 bases, with 19 bases between them. Per the germline V gene, CDR1 is MDHEN and CDR2 is SYDVKM. The CDR3 here is CASSRMLQPVETQYF. In nucleotides, the CDR3 is TGTGCCAGCAGCCGAATGCTACAGCCGGTCGAGACCCAGTACTTC. The entire variable domain, with the rest obtained from reference TRBV28 and TRBJ2-5, is as follows: DVKVTQSSRYLVKRTGEKVFLECVQDMDHENMFWYRQDPGLGLRLIYFSYDVKMKEKGDIPEGYSVSREKKERFSLILESASTNQTSMYLCASSRMLQPVETQYFGPGTRLLVL.

V and J are TRBV2 and TRBJ1-2; 7 bases match TRBD1. The CDR3 is 13 residues long. J was trimmed by 0 bases and V by 9 bases; bases with no gene match: 4. Germline-derived CDR1 and CDR2 are SNHLY and FYNNEI. CDR3 residues: CASPGQTNYGYTF. CDR3 DNA sequence: TGTGCCAGTCCGGGACAGACTAACTATGGCTACACCTTC.

The rearrangement uses TRBV29-1 and TRBJ2-1; D unresolved. The CDR3 runs to 11 residues. Trimming cost V 3 bases and J 8 bases, with 8 bases left between them. Germline V gene lookup returns CDR1 SQVTM and CDR2 ANQGSEA. This chain's CDR3 is CSVESFYEQFF. The DNA of the CDR3 is TGCAGCGTTGAGAGCTTTTATGAGCAGTTCTTC.